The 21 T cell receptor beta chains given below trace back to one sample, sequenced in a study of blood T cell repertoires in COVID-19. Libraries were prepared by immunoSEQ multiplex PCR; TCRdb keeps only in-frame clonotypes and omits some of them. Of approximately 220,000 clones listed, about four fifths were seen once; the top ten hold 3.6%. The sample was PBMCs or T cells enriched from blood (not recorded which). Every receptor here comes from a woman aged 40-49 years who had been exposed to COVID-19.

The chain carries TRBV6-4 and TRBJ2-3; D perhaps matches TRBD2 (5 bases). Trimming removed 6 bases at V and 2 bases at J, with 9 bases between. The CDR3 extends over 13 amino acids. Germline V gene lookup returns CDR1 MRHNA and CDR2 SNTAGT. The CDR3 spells CASRDSATDTQYF. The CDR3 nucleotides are TGTGCCAGCAGGGATAGCGCCACAGATACGCAGTATTTT.

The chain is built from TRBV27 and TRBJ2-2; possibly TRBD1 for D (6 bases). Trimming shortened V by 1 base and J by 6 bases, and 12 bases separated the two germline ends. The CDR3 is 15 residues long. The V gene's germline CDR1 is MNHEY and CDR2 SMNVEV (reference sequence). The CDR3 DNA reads TGTGCCAGCAGTTTATTTGAGGGGGTTGCCGGGGAGCTGTTTTTT. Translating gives CASSLFEGVAGELFF.

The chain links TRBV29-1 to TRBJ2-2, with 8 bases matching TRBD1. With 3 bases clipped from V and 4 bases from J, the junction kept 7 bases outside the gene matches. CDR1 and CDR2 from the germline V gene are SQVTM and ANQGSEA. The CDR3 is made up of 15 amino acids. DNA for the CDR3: TGCAGCGTTGACACTGGACAGGGAGGCACCGGGGAGCTGTTTTTT. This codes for CSVDTGQGGTGELFF.

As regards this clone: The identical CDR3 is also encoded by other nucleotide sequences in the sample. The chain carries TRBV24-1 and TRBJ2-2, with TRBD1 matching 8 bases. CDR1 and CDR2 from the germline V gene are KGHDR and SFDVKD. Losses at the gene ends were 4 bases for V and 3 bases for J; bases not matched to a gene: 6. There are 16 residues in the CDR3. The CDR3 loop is CATSDPTGAHTGELFF. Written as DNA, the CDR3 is TGTGCCACCAGTGACCCGACAGGGGCGCACACCGGGGAGCTGTTTTTT.

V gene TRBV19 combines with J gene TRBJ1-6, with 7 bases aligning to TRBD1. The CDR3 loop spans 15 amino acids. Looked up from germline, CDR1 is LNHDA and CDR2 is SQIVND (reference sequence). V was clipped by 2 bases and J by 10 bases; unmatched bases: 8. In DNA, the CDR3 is TGTGCCAGTAGTATACGGCCGGGACAGAAATCACCCCTCCACTTT. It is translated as CASSIRPGQKSPLHF.

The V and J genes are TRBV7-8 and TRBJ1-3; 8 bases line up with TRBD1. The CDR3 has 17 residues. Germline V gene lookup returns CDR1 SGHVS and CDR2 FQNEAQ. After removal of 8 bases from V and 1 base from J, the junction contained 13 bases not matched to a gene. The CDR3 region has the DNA TGTGCCAGCGGAAAAGACAGGGGCCCGGGATCTGGAAACACCATATATTTT. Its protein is CASGKDRGPGSGNTIYF.

CDR3 sequence reads: CATSRDMDPEAFF. The CDR3 DNA reads as TGTGCCACCAGCCGGGACATGGACCCTGAAGCTTTCTTT. The V gene is TRBV15, the J gene TRBJ1-1; D perhaps matches TRBD1 (6 bases). CDR1 is LNHNV, CDR2 YYDKDF, per germline (reference sequence). The CDR3 runs to 13 residues. V lost 5 bases and J 6 bases, leaving 13 bases between the germline ends.

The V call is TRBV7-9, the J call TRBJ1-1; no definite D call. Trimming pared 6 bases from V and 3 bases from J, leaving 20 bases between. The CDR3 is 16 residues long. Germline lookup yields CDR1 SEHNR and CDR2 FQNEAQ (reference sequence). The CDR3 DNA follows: TGTGCCAGCAGACCCATCGCACAATGGAGGTACACTGAAGCTTTCTTT. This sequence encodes CASRPIAQWRYTEAFF.

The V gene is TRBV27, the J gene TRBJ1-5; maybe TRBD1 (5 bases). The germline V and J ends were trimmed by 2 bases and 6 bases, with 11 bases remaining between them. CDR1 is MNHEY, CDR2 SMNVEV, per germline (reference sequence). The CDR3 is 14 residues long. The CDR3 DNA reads TGTGCCAGCAGTTTAGGGGGGGAAGGTCAGCCCCAGCATTTT. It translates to CASSLGGEGQPQHF.

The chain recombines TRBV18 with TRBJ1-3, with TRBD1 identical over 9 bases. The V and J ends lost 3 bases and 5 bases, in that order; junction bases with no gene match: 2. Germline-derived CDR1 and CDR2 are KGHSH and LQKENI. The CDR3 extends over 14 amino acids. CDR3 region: CASSPTGGRNTIYF. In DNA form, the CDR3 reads TGTGCCAGCTCACCCACAGGGGGCAGAAACACCATATATTTT.

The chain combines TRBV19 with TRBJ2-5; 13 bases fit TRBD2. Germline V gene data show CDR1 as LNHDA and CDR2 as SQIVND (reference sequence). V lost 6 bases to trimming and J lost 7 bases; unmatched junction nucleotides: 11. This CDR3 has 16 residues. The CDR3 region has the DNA TGTGCCAGTAGAGAAGGACTAGCGGGGGCCCCATCGACCCAGTACTTC. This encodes CASREGLAGAPSTQYF.

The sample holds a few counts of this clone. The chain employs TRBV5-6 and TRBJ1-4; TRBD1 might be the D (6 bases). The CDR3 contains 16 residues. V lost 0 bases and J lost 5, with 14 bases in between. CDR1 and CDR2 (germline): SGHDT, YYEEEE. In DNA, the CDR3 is TGTGCCAGCAGCTTGGCCGTCGACAGGAAGAATGAAAAACTGTTTTTT. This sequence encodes CASSLAVDRKNEKLFF.

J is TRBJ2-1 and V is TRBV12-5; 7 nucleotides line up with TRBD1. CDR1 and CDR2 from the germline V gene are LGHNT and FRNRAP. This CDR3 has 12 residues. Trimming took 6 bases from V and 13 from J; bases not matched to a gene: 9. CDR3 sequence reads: CASGLTRDSQFF. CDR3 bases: TGTGCTAGTGGCTTGACCCGGGACAGTCAGTTCTTC. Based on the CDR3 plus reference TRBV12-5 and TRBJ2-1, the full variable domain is DARVTQTPRHKVTEMGQEVTMRCQPILGHNTVFWYRQTMMQGLELLAYFRNRAPLDDSGMPKDRFSAEMPDATLATLKIQPSEPRDSAVYFCASGLTRDSQFFGPGTRLTVL.

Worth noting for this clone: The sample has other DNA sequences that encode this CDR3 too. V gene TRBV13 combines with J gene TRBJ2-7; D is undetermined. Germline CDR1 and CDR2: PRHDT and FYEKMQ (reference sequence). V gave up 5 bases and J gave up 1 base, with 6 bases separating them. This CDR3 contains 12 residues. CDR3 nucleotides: TGTGCCAGCAGCCTACGTTCCTACGAGCAGTACTTC. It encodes CASSLRSYEQYF.

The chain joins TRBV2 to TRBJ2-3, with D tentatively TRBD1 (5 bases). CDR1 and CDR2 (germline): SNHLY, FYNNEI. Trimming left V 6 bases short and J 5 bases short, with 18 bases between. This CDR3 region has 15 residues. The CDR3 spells CASRFLGRAEDTQYF. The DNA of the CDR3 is TGTGCCAGCAGATTCCTGGGCAGGGCCGAAGATACGCAGTATTTT.

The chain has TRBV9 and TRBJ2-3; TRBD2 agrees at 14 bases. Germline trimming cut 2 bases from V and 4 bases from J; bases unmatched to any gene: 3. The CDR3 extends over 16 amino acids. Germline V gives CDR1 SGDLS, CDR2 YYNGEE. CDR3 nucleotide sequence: TGTGCCAGCAGCGTTCGGACTAGCGGGGGGCCAGATACGCAGTATTTT. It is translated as CASSVRTSGGPDTQYF.

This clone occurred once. Here the CDR3 reads CASSQDGWTEAFF. CDR3 DNA: TGCGCCAGCAGCCAAGACGGGTGGACTGAAGCTTTCTTT. The gene calls are TRBV4-3 and TRBJ1-1, with unresolved D. CDR3 length: 13 amino acids. Trimming removed 0 bases at V and 5 bases at J, with 7 bases between. CDR1 and CDR2 (germline): LGHNA, YSLEER.

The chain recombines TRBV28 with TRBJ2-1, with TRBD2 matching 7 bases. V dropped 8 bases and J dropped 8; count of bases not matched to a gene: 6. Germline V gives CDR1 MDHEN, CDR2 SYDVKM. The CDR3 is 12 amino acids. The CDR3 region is CASAHGGDEQFF. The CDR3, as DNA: TGTGCCAGCGCCCATGGGGGGGATGAGCAGTTCTTC. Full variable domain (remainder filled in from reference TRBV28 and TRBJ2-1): DVKVTQSSRYLVKRTGEKVFLECVQDMDHENMFWYRQDPGLGLRLIYFSYDVKMKEKGDIPEGYSVSREKKERFSLILESASTNQTSMYLCASAHGGDEQFFGPGTRLTVL.

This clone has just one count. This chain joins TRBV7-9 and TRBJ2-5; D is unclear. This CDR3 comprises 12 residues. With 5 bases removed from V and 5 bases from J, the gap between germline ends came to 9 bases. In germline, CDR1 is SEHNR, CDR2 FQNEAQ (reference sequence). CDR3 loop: CASSPTSETQYF. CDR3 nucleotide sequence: TGTGCCAGCAGCCCAACTTCGGAGACCCAGTACTTC.

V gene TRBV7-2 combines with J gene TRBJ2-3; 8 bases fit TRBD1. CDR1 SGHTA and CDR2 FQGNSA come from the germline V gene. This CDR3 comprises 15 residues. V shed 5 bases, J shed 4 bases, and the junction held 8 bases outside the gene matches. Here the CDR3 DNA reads TGTGCCAGCAGCCCTTCGACAGGGGCGGCAGATACGCAGTATTTT. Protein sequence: CASSPSTGAADTQYF.

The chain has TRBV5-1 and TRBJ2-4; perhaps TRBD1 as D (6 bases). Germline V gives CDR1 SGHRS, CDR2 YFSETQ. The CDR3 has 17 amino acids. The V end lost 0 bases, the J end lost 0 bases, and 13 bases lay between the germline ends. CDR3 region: CASSLGNTGLAKNIQYF. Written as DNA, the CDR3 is TGCGCCAGCAGCTTGGGTAACACAGGGTTAGCCAAAAACATTCAGTACTTC.